This TCR beta chain was profiled in a study of blood T cell repertoires in COVID-19. Study as a whole: There were acute and convalescent COVID-19 samples, and they came from the United States, Italy and Spain. In each case, the material was cDNA or gDNA derived from T cells, B-cell-depleted T cells, or PBMCs.

In the original workflow: How many nucleated cells were present was estimated from reference gene primer amplification. TCRdb's copy holds only in-frame clones and misses some; the assay was immunoSEQ multiplex PCR. The V and J calls and clone size come from that table; D and trimming were worked out from the DNA. The repertoire holds tens of thousands of clones, with about 84% as singletons. The material sequenced was peripheral blood. This sequence was found in a man aged 50-59 years with active COVID-19.

As DNA, the CDR3 is TGTGCCAGCAGCCTTGGCAGGGGATGGGAGCAGTACTTC. This encodes CASSLGRGWEQYF. The chain uses TRBV5-6 and TRBJ2-7; tentatively, D is TRBD1 (6 bases). V was trimmed by 4 bases and J by 7 bases, leaving 15 bases between them. Per germline, CDR1 SGHDT and CDR2 YYEEEE. The CDR3 is 13 amino acids.